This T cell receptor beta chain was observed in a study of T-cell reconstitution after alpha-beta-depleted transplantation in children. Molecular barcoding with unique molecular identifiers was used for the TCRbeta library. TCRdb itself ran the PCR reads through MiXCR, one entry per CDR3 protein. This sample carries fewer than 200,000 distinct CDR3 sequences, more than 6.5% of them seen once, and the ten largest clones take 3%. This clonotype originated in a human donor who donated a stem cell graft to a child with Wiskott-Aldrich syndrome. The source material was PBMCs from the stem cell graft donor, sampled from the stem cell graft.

The CDR3 coding sequence is TGTGCCAGCTCATTTCAGCGGGGAATAGCCAAAAACATTCAGTACTTC. It codes for CASSFQRGIAKNIQYF. This chain links TRBV18 with TRBJ2-4, with 7 bases identical to TRBD2. V trimming: 5 bases; J trimming: 0 bases; junction bases outside the gene matches: 7. The CDR3 has 16 residues. The germline V gene encodes CDR1 KGHSH and CDR2 LQKENI.